The rows below give T cell receptor beta chains drawn from one sample of a study of cytomegalovirus exposure and HLA in healthy donors. Here immunoSEQ multiplex PCR was the method, and the copy in TCRdb shows in-frame clones only, minus some. Here the sample spans 120,000 to 150,000 clones, approximately 80% being singletons. Sequencing used PBMCs. The receptors shown here come from a young man in good health and CMV-seropositive. Each CDR3 is given with its conserved first and last residue. D genes are given only for firm matches. Clone size is not always given. Where it is, it says once, few, many or a class for expanded clones.

J,V,length,D,size,CDR3,DNA
TRBJ2-7,TRBV4-1,18,TRBD1,NA,CASSPGQGATYGSYEQYF,TGCGCCAGCAGCCCGGGACAGGGGGCGACCTATGGTTCCTACGAGCAGTACTTC
TRBJ1-3,TRBV19,16,NA,once,CASSTGGTLSGNTIYF,TGTGCCAGTAGTACCGGGGGTACCCTCTCTGGAAACACCATATATTTT
TRBJ2-2,TRBV28,13,NA,NA,CASTGLFTGELFF,TGTGCCAGCACGGGACTGTTCACCGGGGAGCTGTTTTTT
TRBJ2-7,TRBV5-4,14,TRBD1,NA,CASSSRQGPYEQYF,TGTGCCAGCAGCTCCAGACAGGGACCCTACGAGCAGTACTTC
TRBJ2-7,TRBV5-6,13,NA,few,CASSLNYVYEQYF,TGTGCCAGCAGCTTGAACTACGTCTACGAGCAGTACTTC
TRBJ1-1,TRBV14,13,NA,once,CASRDSLNTEAFF,TGTGCCAGCAGGGACAGCCTGAACACTGAAGCTTTCTTT
TRBJ2-7,TRBV19,14,NA,NA,CASSIEARGYEQYF,TGTGCCAGTAGTATAGAAGCCAGGGGCTACGAGCAGTACTTC
TRBJ1-1,TRBV7-6,17,TRBD1,NA,CASSLLRWGQKNTEAFF,TGTGCCAGCAGCTTACTAAGGTGGGGACAGAAGAACACTGAAGCTTTCTTT
TRBJ2-3,TRBV7-9,14,NA,NA,CASSLGTTPDTQYF,TGTGCCAGCAGCTTAGGGACTACACCAGATACGCAGTATTTT
TRBJ1-4,TRBV19,13,NA,NA,CASKGTGREKLFF,TGTGCCAGTAAGGGGACTGGCCGTGAAAAACTGTTTTTT
TRBJ1-3,TRBV5-1,14,TRBD1,NA,CASSPGDSGNTIYF,TGCGCCAGCAGCCCGGGGGACAGCGGAAACACCATATATTTT
TRBJ2-3,TRBV6-4,14,TRBD2,NA,CASSEAGGTDTQYF,TGTGCCAGCAGTGAAGCGGGAGGCACAGATACGCAGTATTTT
TRBJ2-3,TRBV27,20,NA,NA,CASSSRAVGRGRTSTDTQYF,TGTGCCAGCAGTTCTAGGGCTGTTGGGCGGGGGCGAACTAGCACAGATACGCAGTATTTT
TRBJ1-2,TRBV4-3,15,NA,NA,CASSQVAGSDYGYTF,TGCGCCAGCAGCCAAGTAGCAGGGTCGGACTATGGCTACACCTTC
TRBJ2-2,TRBV2,16,NA,NA,CASRDRGGANTGELFF,TGTGCCAGCAGAGACCGCGGCGGGGCGAACACCGGGGAGCTGTTTTTT
TRBJ1-2,TRBV7-2,14,TRBD1,NA,CASSLTGQGWGYTF,TGTGCCAGCAGCTTAACCGGACAGGGCTGGGGCTACACCTTC
TRBJ1-4,TRBV9,15,TRBD1,NA,CASSSGQGQSEKLFF,TGTGCCAGCAGCTCCGGACAGGGGCAGAGTGAAAAACTGTTTTTT
TRBJ2-7,TRBV29-1,16,TRBD1,NA,CSVALPGQGDVYEQYF,TGCAGCGTCGCGTTACCCGGACAGGGAGATGTCTACGAGCAGTACTTC
TRBJ2-5,TRBV4-1,14,NA,NA,CASSLSVSQETQYF,TGCGCCAGCAGCCTCTCCGTGAGTCAAGAGACCCAGTACTTC
TRBJ1-1,TRBV7-2,15,NA,NA,CASSSRQAGTTEAFF,TGTGCCAGCAGTTCCCGACAGGCAGGGACCACTGAAGCTTTCTTT
TRBJ1-3,TRBV4-3,16,NA,NA,CASSHTTGTSGNTIYF,TGCGCCAGCAGCCACACCACAGGTACCTCTGGAAACACCATATATTTT
TRBJ2-7,TRBV25-1,11,NA,few,CASSEGDEQYF,TGTGCCAGCAGTGAAGGAGACGAGCAGTACTTC
TRBJ2-3,TRBV2,15,NA,NA,CASSEGSRGTDTQYF,TGTGCCAGCAGTGAAGGCTCCCGCGGCACAGATACGCAGTATTTT
TRBJ2-5,TRBV9,14,NA,NA,CASNTPGEGETQYF,TGTGCCAGCAACACCCCAGGGGAGGGGGAGACCCAGTACTTC